The TCR beta chain described here comes from a study of siplizumab effects on memory and regulatory T cells. CDR3 length: 14 amino acids. V was clipped by 3 bases and J by 0 bases, with 10 bases between them. Germline assignment: CDR1 SGHDT and CDR2 YYEEEE. On this clone: Its specificity is not known.

Study outcomes and limitations: Sequences below about 10^-5 frequency were poorly captured. As a result, only a minor fraction of alloreactive clones mapped to unstimulated subsets.

TCRdb keeps only in-frame clones here, not all; method: immunoSEQ multiplex PCR. This table has some 75,000 clones, about 92% appearing once. Sequencing was done on a sample of CD8+ T cells sorted from blood. The chain joins TRBV5-6 to TRBJ2-7; no firm D call. The sequence derives from a human donor in good health. CDR3 bases: TGTGCCAGCAGCTCCCAGGTCAGCTCCTACGAGCAGTACTTC. Protein sequence: CASSSQVSSYEQYF.